Below are 20 T cell receptor beta chains sequenced from a single sample in a study of blood T cell repertoires in COVID-19. Produced via immunoSEQ multiplex PCR; TCRdb's table is partial and in-frame only. Of about 300,000 clones listed, 70% to 90% are singletons. The sample taken for sequencing was peripheral blood. Receptors originate from a woman in her 30s who had recovered from COVID-19.

The V and J genes are TRBV6-5 and TRBJ2-2; D is uncertain. The CDR3 is 14 amino acids. The germline V gene has CDR1 MNHEY and CDR2 SVGAGI. The V end lost 7 bases, the J end lost 1 base, and 10 bases lay between the germline ends. In DNA, the CDR3 is TGTGCCAGCAAGGCAGGTGGGAACACCGGGGAGCTGTTTTTT. It is translated as CASKAGGNTGELFF.

The V and J genes are TRBV6-2 or TRBV6-3 and TRBJ2-7; TRBD2 might be the D (5 bases). Trimming stripped 2 bases from V and 6 bases from J, with 11 bases between. This CDR3 region has 13 residues. From germline, CDR1 is MNHEY and CDR2 SVGEGT. Here the CDR3 reads CASSYGPAGEQYF. CDR3 in DNA: TGTGCCAGCAGTTACGGCCCGGCGGGCGAGCAGTACTTC.

The J gene is TRBJ2-7, the V gene TRBV5-1; tentatively, D is TRBD1 (7 bases). Germline V gene data show CDR1 as SGHRS and CDR2 as YFSETQ. This CDR3 region has 15 residues. V dropped 4 bases and J dropped 0 bases, with 14 bases sitting between them. Here the CDR3 DNA reads TGCGCCAGCAGCCCGACGGGGGACAGCTCCTACGAGCAGTACTTC. Its translation is CASSPTGDSSYEQYF.

This clone has a single count. The chain carries TRBV19 and TRBJ1-1; 8 bases fit TRBD1. The CDR3 consists of 13 residues. J gave up 5 bases and V 4 bases, and 3 bases lay outside the gene matches. Germline V gene sequence: CDR1 LNHDA, CDR2 SQIVND (reference sequence). The CDR3 spells CASSTRGRTEAFF. DNA of the CDR3: TGTGCCAGTAGTACCAGGGGGCGAACTGAAGCTTTCTTT.

The chain joins TRBV25-1 to TRBJ1-5; D gene unclear. The V end lost 9 bases, the J end lost 3 bases, and 18 bases lay between the germline ends. Per germline, CDR1 MGHDK and CDR2 SYGVNS. This CDR3 spans 15 amino acids. This CDR3 reads CARSKKRGFNQPQHF. Here the CDR3 DNA reads TGTGCCAGATCGAAAAAGCGGGGTTTCAATCAGCCCCAGCATTTT.

V gene TRBV6-5 combines with J gene TRBJ2-2, with D possibly matching TRBD1 (6 bases). CDR1 is MNHEY and CDR2 is SVGAGI in the germline V gene. This CDR3 region has 14 residues. Trimming left V 6 bases short and J 4 bases short, with 12 bases between. The CDR3 DNA is TGTGCCAGCAGCCTCACAGGGTTCACCGGGGAGCTGTTTTTT. Translating gives CASSLTGFTGELFF.

The chain employs TRBV28 and TRBJ2-7; 7 positions match TRBD1. The germline gives CDR1 MDHEN, CDR2 SYDVKM. The CDR3 extends over 15 amino acids. The trim removed 4 bases at V and 3 bases at J, leaving 9 bases unmatched. This CDR3 is CASSSSTRTGYEQYF. CDR3 in DNA: TGTGCCAGCAGTTCCAGTACACGGACAGGCTACGAGCAGTACTTC.

The rearrangement uses TRBV18 and TRBJ1-3; D not resolved. The germline V and J ends were trimmed by 3 bases and 0 bases, with 9 bases remaining between them. The CDR3 spans 15 residues. Germline V CDR1 and CDR2: KGHSH, LQKENI. The CDR3 bases are TGTGCCAGCTCACCCCGCTCGGGCTCTGGAAACACCATATATTTT. This codes for CASSPRSGSGNTIYF.

The rearrangement uses TRBV27 and TRBJ1-5; 8 nucleotides agree with TRBD1. There are 14 residues in the CDR3. CDR1 is MNHEY, CDR2 SMNVEV, per germline (reference sequence). V lost 4 bases to trimming and J lost 7 bases; unmatched junction nucleotides: 6. The CDR3 here is CASSSDRGGQPQHF. The CDR3 DNA sequence: TGTGCCAGCAGTTCCGACAGGGGAGGCCAGCCCCAGCATTTT.

The rearrangement links TRBV6-5 to TRBJ1-1; perhaps TRBD1 as D (6 bases). CDR3 length: 14 residues. Germline V gene lookup returns CDR1 MNHEY and CDR2 SVGAGI. V lost 6 bases to trimming and J lost 1 base, with 12 bases between them. DNA of the CDR3: TGTGCCAGCAGGACGGGACAACAGAACACTGAAGCTTTCTTT. Translated, it gives CASRTGQQNTEAFF.

This clone was found once. The V call is TRBV9, the J call TRBJ2-1; 11 bases map to TRBD2. The germline CDR1 and CDR2 sequences are SGDLS and YYNGEE. The CDR3 consists of 16 residues. The V and J ends lost 4 bases and 8 bases, in that order; junction bases with no gene match: 11. The CDR3: CASSPRLAGGLYEQFF. Here the CDR3 DNA reads TGTGCCAGCAGCCCCCGGCTAGCGGGGGGCTTATATGAGCAGTTCTTC.

Details on this clone: The junction departs from the called germline gene at one end, perhaps through a read error. DNA of the CDR3: TGTGCCCAAAGGGGGGGGCGGTCAGAAGATTTCTTT. This sequence encodes CAQRGGRSEDFF. This chain joins TRBV19 and TRBJ1-1; D perhaps matches TRBD1 (6 bases). This CDR3 is built from 12 residues. Looked up from germline, CDR1 is LNHDA and CDR2 is SQIVND (reference sequence).

J is TRBJ1-5 and V is TRBV5-1; 7 bases are shared with TRBD1. V dropped 2 bases and J dropped 2; count of bases not matched to a gene: 7. This CDR3 has 16 residues. Looked up from germline, CDR1 is SGHRS and CDR2 is YFSETQ. CDR3 region: CASSLGGPSGNQPQHF. CDR3 nucleotides: TGCGCCAGCAGCTTAGGGGGCCCTTCGGGCAATCAGCCCCAGCATTTT.

V usage is TRBV4-2 and J usage is TRBJ1-6; D uncertain. The CDR3 has 13 amino acids. Trimming pared 3 bases from V and 14 bases from J, leaving 14 bases between. Germline values: CDR1 LGHNA, CDR2 YNFKEQ. This CDR3 reads CASSQMGPSSLHF. CDR3 nucleotide sequence: TGTGCCAGCAGCCAGATGGGCCCATCCTCCCTCCACTTT.

The rearrangement joins TRBV5-1 to TRBJ2-1, with D unresolved. This CDR3 is 15 amino acids long. Trimming shortened V by 4 bases and J by 0 bases, and 11 bases separated the two germline ends. Germline V gene sequence: CDR1 SGHRS, CDR2 YFSETQ. The CDR3 loop reads CASSQDWSSYNEQFF. As DNA, the CDR3 is TGCGCCAGCAGCCAAGACTGGAGCTCCTACAATGAGCAGTTCTTC. The complete variable domain, with remaining parts taken from reference TRBV5-1 and TRBJ2-1, reads KAGVTQTPRYLIKTRGQQVTLSCSPISGHRSVSWYQQTPGQGLQFLFEYFSETQRNKGNFPGRFSGRQFSNSRSEMNVSTLELGDSALYLCASSQDWSSYNEQFFGPGTRLTVL.

This clone was found once. The chain has TRBV28 and TRBJ1-6, with TRBD1 as a possible D gene (5 bases). The CDR3 has 14 amino acids. Germline V gives CDR1 MDHEN, CDR2 SYDVKM. The germline V and J ends were trimmed by 6 bases and 4 bases, with 10 bases remaining between them. As DNA, the CDR3 is TGTGCCAGCAGCTACCGACAGTATAATTCACCCCTCCACTTT. Translation: CASSYRQYNSPLHF.

For this clone: A clone one base away is much larger, so this may be a read error. This chain connects TRBV7-2 to TRBJ1-1; 9 bases line up with TRBD1. Germline V gene sequence: CDR1 SGHTA, CDR2 FQGNSA. The CDR3 is 14 amino acids. After removal of 4 bases from V and 1 base from J, the junction contained 1 base not matched to a gene. Here the CDR3 DNA reads TGTGCCAGCAGCTGGGGACAGGGGAACACTGAAGCTTTCTTT. As protein: CASSWGQGNTEAFF.

The rearrangement links TRBV5-1 to TRBJ2-3; 10 positions agree with TRBD2. Germline V gene data show CDR1 as SGHRS and CDR2 as YFSETQ. The CDR3 consists of 15 residues. J was trimmed by 6 bases and V by 0 bases; bases with no gene match: 4. The CDR3 DNA sequence: TGCGCCAGCAGCTTGGTTACTAGCGGGGCTGATACGCAGTATTTT. This sequence encodes CASSLVTSGADTQYF.

The rearrangement uses TRBV27 and TRBJ1-6, with 7 positions matching TRBD1. The ends lost 3 bases at V and 9 bases at J; junction bases unmatched: 5. The CDR3 spans 14 residues. Germline V gene data show CDR1 as MNHEY and CDR2 as SMNVEV (reference sequence). Written as DNA, the CDR3 is TGTGCCAGCAGTTTTATGAGGGGGCCTTCACCCCTCCACTTT. Its translation: CASSFMRGPSPLHF.

The chain is built from TRBV29-1 and TRBJ2-7; the match to TRBD1 covers 7 bases. J was trimmed by 3 bases and V by 4 bases; bases with no gene match: 12. The CDR3 extends over 15 amino acids. Germline V gene lookup returns CDR1 SQVTM and CDR2 ANQGSEA. The CDR3 loop is CSVALSQGEFYEQYF. The CDR3 region has the DNA TGCAGCGTTGCGCTGTCGCAGGGGGAGTTCTACGAGCAGTACTTC.